This T cell receptor beta chain emerged from a study of OX40 agonist ivuxolimab in advanced cancers. As for the study in general: Participants, 75% to 90% male, averaged roughly 55 years of age, ranging from roughly 23 to 90.

Here immunoSEQ multiplex PCR was the method, and the copy in TCRdb shows in-frame clones only, minus some. Among about 100,000 clones listed, roughly 91% were seen once. Autoimmune disease history or systemic immunosuppression barred patients. Whole-study results and caveats: Among T cells, CD8+ cells averaged more expanded clones than CD4+ cells. Partial responders at 0.1-3.0 mg/kg showed near-lowest clonal expansion.

The CDR3 loop spans 14 amino acids. V dropped 10 bases and J dropped 2; count of bases not matched to a gene: 10. Per the germline V gene, CDR1 is MNHNY and CDR2 is SVGAGI (reference sequence). Turning to this clone: As yet, its antigen is unknown.

The V call is TRBV6-6, the J call TRBJ2-7; TRBD2 matches at 8 bases. The TCR comes from an adult with an advanced solid tumor such as melanoma, head and neck, liver or kidney cancer. Sample: CD4+ or CD8+ T cells sorted from blood, taken in a trial of the OX40 agonist ivuxolimab. The CDR3 region is CATQRDSGAYEQYF. The CDR3 bases are TGTGCCACCCAGCGGGATAGCGGGGCCTACGAGCAGTACTTC.